Listed below are T cell receptor beta chains from one sample, sequenced in a study of cytomegalovirus exposure and HLA in healthy donors. Measured with immunoSEQ multiplex PCR; TCRdb has only the in-frame clones, and not every one. The table has about 190,000 clones, around 67% seen once. Sequences were obtained from PBMCs. The receptors shown here come from a woman in her twenties or thirties in good health and CMV-seropositive. Each CDR3 is given with its conserved first and last residue. A D gene is named only where the DNA matches it firmly. Size values are once, few and many counts, or a class for expanded clones, and some rows have none.

size: NA; J: TRBJ2-2; D: NA; V: TRBV15; CDR3: CATSRTGPWDGTGELFF; DNA: TGTGCCACCAGCAGGACAGGCCCATGGGATGGCACCGGGGAGCTGTTTTTT
size: NA; J: TRBJ2-1; D: TRBD2; V: TRBV11-2; CDR3: CASSLSTSGGYNEQFF; DNA: TGTGCCAGCAGCTTAAGCACTAGCGGGGGGTACAATGAGCAGTTCTTC
size: NA; J: TRBJ1-1; D: NA; V: TRBV4-2; CDR3: CASSQVGEWSTEAFF; DNA: TGTGCCAGCAGCCAAGTCGGGGAGTGGAGCACTGAAGCTTTCTTT
size: NA; J: TRBJ2-1; D: NA; V: TRBV4-1; CDR3: CASSPQHNEQFF; DNA: TGCGCCAGCAGCCCACAGCACAATGAGCAGTTCTTC
size: few; J: TRBJ2-5; D: TRBD2; V: TRBV9; CDR3: CASSVGIAGGQETQYF; DNA: TGTGCCAGCAGCGTAGGGATAGCGGGAGGGCAAGAGACCCAGTACTTC
size: few; J: TRBJ2-5; D: NA; V: TRBV2; CDR3: CASSQGTGGQETQYF; DNA: TGTGCCAGCAGCCAAGGAACGGGTGGCCAAGAGACCCAGTACTTC
size: NA; J: TRBJ2-1; D: NA; V: TRBV7-6; CDR3: CASSFLDSSYNEQFF; DNA: TGTGCCAGCAGCTTTCTGGACAGCTCCTACAATGAGCAGTTCTTC
size: NA; J: TRBJ2-7; D: TRBD1; V: TRBV5-4; CDR3: CASSALGTGIWKDEQYF; DNA: TGTGCCAGCAGCGCGCTAGGGACAGGGATATGGAAGGACGAGCAGTACTTC
size: NA; J: TRBJ2-7; D: NA; V: TRBV10-3; CDR3: CAIRAGYEQYF; DNA: TGTGCCATCCGAGCGGGCTACGAGCAGTACTTC
size: NA; J: TRBJ2-1; D: NA; V: TRBV10-3; CDR3: CAISESRVEQFF; DNA: TGTGCCATCAGTGAGTCCAGGGTAGAGCAGTTCTTC
size: NA; J: TRBJ2-3; D: TRBD2; V: TRBV2; CDR3: CASTPGGTDTQYF; DNA: TGTGCCAGCACCCCGGGAGGGACAGATACGCAGTATTTT
size: NA; J: TRBJ2-4; D: NA; V: TRBV28; CDR3: CASGRQGGNRAKNIQYF; DNA: TGTGCCAGCGGCAGGCAGGGCGGTAATCGAGCCAAAAACATTCAGTACTTC
size: NA; J: TRBJ2-7; D: TRBD1; V: TRBV28; CDR3: CASRPTGGSSYEQYF; DNA: TGTGCCAGCAGACCCACAGGGGGAAGCTCCTACGAGCAGTACTTC
size: few; J: TRBJ1-4; D: TRBD1; V: TRBV29-1; CDR3: CSVHTGGPEKLFF; DNA: TGCAGCGTACATACAGGGGGGCCTGAAAAACTGTTTTTT
size: NA; J: TRBJ1-2; D: TRBD1; V: TRBV5-1; CDR3: CASSGLQGSFDGYTF; DNA: TGCGCCAGCAGCGGCCTACAGGGGAGCTTTGATGGCTACACCTTC
size: NA; J: TRBJ2-1; D: NA; V: TRBV2; CDR3: CASSPTFANEQFF; DNA: TGTGCCAGCAGTCCAACTTTCGCCAATGAGCAGTTCTTC
size: NA; J: TRBJ2-2; D: NA; V: TRBV4-1; CDR3: CASNEYANTGELFF; DNA: TGCGCCAGCAACGAGTACGCGAACACCGGGGAGCTGTTTTTT
size: few; J: TRBJ1-5; D: NA; V: TRBV7-2; CDR3: CASSLRQLQPQHF; DNA: TGTGCCAGCAGCTTAAGACAGCTGCAGCCCCAGCATTTT
size: NA; J: TRBJ1-6; D: NA; V: TRBV27; CDR3: CASSFGGSPLHF; DNA: TGTGCCAGCAGTTTTGGAGGTTCACCCCTCCACTTT
size: NA; J: TRBJ1-4; D: NA; V: TRBV5-1; CDR3: CASSSDSLTNEKLFF; DNA: TGCGCCAGCAGCTCGGACAGTCTAACTAATGAAAAACTGTTTTTT
size: NA; J: TRBJ2-1; D: TRBD2; V: TRBV5-1; CDR3: CASSLSFLVGYASGSDEQFF; DNA: TGCGCCAGCAGCTTGTCATTTCTCGTAGGATATGCTAGCGGGAGCGATGAGCAGTTCTTC
size: NA; J: TRBJ2-1; D: TRBD2; V: TRBV19; CDR3: CASTTSGSSYNEQFF; DNA: TGTGCCAGTACCACTAGCGGGAGTTCCTACAATGAGCAGTTCTTC
size: NA; J: TRBJ2-1; D: TRBD2; V: TRBV15; CDR3: CATRLAGEGEQFF; DNA: TGTGCCACCCGACTAGCGGGAGAGGGGGAGCAGTTCTTC
size: NA; J: TRBJ2-7; D: NA; V: TRBV28; CDR3: CASSFKSETGSYEQYF; DNA: TGTGCCAGCAGTTTCAAGTCGGAGACAGGTTCGTACGAGCAGTACTTC
size: NA; J: TRBJ2-1; D: NA; V: TRBV6-6; CDR3: CASNTPPWEGGNEQFF; DNA: TGTGCCAGCAACACCCCTCCGTGGGAGGGGGGCAATGAGCAGTTCTTC
size: once; J: TRBJ2-5; D: TRBD2; V: TRBV28; CDR3: CASSLEGRAIETQYF; DNA: TGTGCCAGCAGTTTAGAGGGGAGGGCAATTGAGACCCAGTACTTC
size: few; J: TRBJ2-2; D: NA; V: TRBV19; CDR3: CASTWTSPNTGELFF; DNA: TGTGCCAGTACTTGGACAAGCCCGAACACCGGGGAGCTGTTTTTT
size: NA; J: TRBJ1-2; D: TRBD1; V: TRBV19; CDR3: CASSPGQGAPDGYTF; DNA: TGTGCCAGTAGTCCGGGACAGGGGGCGCCCGATGGCTACACCTTC
size: NA; J: TRBJ1-3; D: NA; V: TRBV2; CDR3: CASSEQVSGNTIYF; DNA: TGTGCCAGCAGCGAACAGGTCTCTGGAAACACCATATATTTT
size: NA; J: TRBJ1-2; D: NA; V: TRBV19; CDR3: CASSIVGGANSGTF; DNA: TGTGCCAGTAGTATAGTTGGCGGCGCGAACTCCGGTACCTTC
size: NA; J: TRBJ2-1; D: NA; V: TRBV7-9; CDR3: CASSLIRGGHNEQFF; DNA: TGTGCCAGCAGCCTGATAAGGGGCGGCCACAATGAGCAGTTCTTC
size: NA; J: TRBJ2-7; D: NA; V: TRBV11-2; CDR3: CASSLVTSSYEQYF; DNA: TGTGCCAGCAGCTTAGTGACAAGCTCCTACGAGCAGTACTTC
size: NA; J: TRBJ2-5; D: NA; V: TRBV5-4; CDR3: CASSTGTQETQYF; DNA: TGTGCCAGCAGCACCGGGACTCAAGAGACCCAGTACTTC
size: NA; J: TRBJ1-1; D: NA; V: TRBV7-9; CDR3: CASSSERGAFF; DNA: TGTGCCAGCAGCTCCGAACGGGGAGCTTTCTTT
size: NA; J: TRBJ2-2; D: TRBD2; V: TRBV28; CDR3: CASRGGTNTGELFF; DNA: TGTGCCAGCCGGGGGGGGACGAACACCGGGGAGCTGTTTTTT
size: NA; J: TRBJ2-1; D: NA; V: TRBV5-1; CDR3: CASSPQSSYNEQFF; DNA: TGCGCCAGCAGCCCACAAAGCTCCTACAATGAGCAGTTCTTC
size: NA; J: TRBJ1-1; D: NA; V: TRBV18; CDR3: CASSPLQGNTEAFF; DNA: TGTGCCAGCTCACCTCTTCAGGGGAACACTGAAGCTTTCTTT
size: NA; J: TRBJ2-7; D: TRBD1; V: TRBV6-5; CDR3: CASSYMDRGNEQYF; DNA: TGTGCCAGCAGTTACATGGACAGGGGGAACGAGCAGTACTTC
size: few; J: TRBJ1-5; D: TRBD1; V: TRBV5-1; CDR3: CASSWTGADQPQHF; DNA: TGCGCCAGCAGTTGGACAGGGGCCGATCAGCCCCAGCATTTT
size: once; J: TRBJ2-5; D: TRBD1; V: TRBV13; CDR3: CASSSQGKETQYF; DNA: TGTGCCAGCAGCTCACAGGGGAAGGAGACCCAGTACTTC
size: NA; J: TRBJ2-3; D: NA; V: TRBV13; CDR3: CASSKTSSTDTQYF; DNA: TGTGCCAGCAGTAAAACATCTAGCACAGATACGCAGTATTTT
size: NA; J: TRBJ1-2; D: TRBD1; V: TRBV28; CDR3: CASSKTGGFGYGYTF; DNA: TGTGCCAGCAGTAAAACAGGGGGCTTTGGCTATGGCTACACCTTC
size: few; J: TRBJ2-5; D: TRBD2; V: TRBV7-6; CDR3: CASSLETGLQETQYF; DNA: TGTGCCAGCAGCTTAGAAACGGGACTACAAGAGACCCAGTACTTC
size: NA; J: TRBJ1-1; D: TRBD1; V: TRBV18; CDR3: CASSPPGTAYNTEAFF; DNA: TGTGCCAGCTCACCCCCCGGGACAGCTTATAACACTGAAGCTTTCTTT
size: NA; J: TRBJ1-1; D: NA; V: TRBV14; CDR3: CASSQYSEAFF; DNA: TGTGCCAGCAGCCAATATTCTGAAGCTTTCTTT
size: NA; J: TRBJ2-7; D: TRBD2; V: TRBV6-5; CDR3: CASSSDRTSGYEQYF; DNA: TGTGCCAGCAGTTCGGATAGGACTAGCGGCTACGAGCAGTACTTC
size: NA; J: TRBJ2-3; D: TRBD2; V: TRBV5-1; CDR3: CASSLGLAGATDTQYF; DNA: TGCGCCAGCAGCTTGGGACTAGCGGGAGCTACAGATACGCAGTATTTT
size: NA; J: TRBJ2-4; D: TRBD2; V: TRBV19; CDR3: CASSIGASGSSKNIQYF; DNA: TGTGCCAGTAGTATAGGAGCTAGCGGGAGCTCAAAAAACATTCAGTACTTC
size: NA; J: TRBJ2-3; D: TRBD1; V: TRBV18; CDR3: CASSPPGTGGADTQYF; DNA: TGTGCCAGCTCACCACCGGGGACAGGGGGCGCGGATACGCAGTATTTT
size: NA; J: TRBJ2-1; D: TRBD1; V: TRBV6-5; CDR3: CASTSLGTGENEQFF; DNA: TGTGCCAGCACCAGCCTTGGGACAGGGGAGAATGAGCAGTTCTTC